The 18 T cell receptor beta chains below were found in one sample sequenced in a study of CD8 T cells in Susac syndrome. An amount of RNA that ranged from roughly 0.5 to 1 ug was reverse transcribed with random hexamers. TCRdb re-called the immunoSEQ multiplex PCR reads through MiXCR, storing one row per CDR3 protein. The sample has some 400,000 distinct CDR3 sequences; approximately 85% are singletons. The sample taken for sequencing was CD8+ T cells from PBMCs. The receptors were sampled from a human donor with multiple sclerosis.

This rearrangement joins TRBV18 to TRBJ2-7; 7 bases line up with TRBD1. Per germline, CDR1 KGHSH and CDR2 LQKENI. This CDR3 contains 14 residues. V gave up 2 bases and J gave up 1 base; unmatched junction bases: 2. The CDR3 bases are TGTGCCAGCTCACCAGAGGGGGCATCCTACGAGCAGTACTTC. It codes for CASSPEGASYEQYF. The full variable domain, its missing parts supplied by reference TRBV18 and TRBJ2-7, is NAGVMQNPRHLVRRRGQEARLRCSPMKGHSHVYWYRQLPEEGLKFMVYLQKENIIDESGMPKERFSAEFPKEGPSILRIQQVVRGDSAAYFCASSPEGASYEQYFGPGTRLTVT.

This chain links TRBV6-1 with TRBJ2-7; 8 bases are shared with TRBD1. CDR3 size: 15 residues. V trimming: 2 bases; J trimming: 4 bases; junction bases outside the gene matches: 7. Per germline, CDR1 MNHNS and CDR2 SASEGT. The CDR3 DNA follows: TGTGCCAGCAGTGAACAGGGGGCGCCTTGGTACGAGCAGTACTTC. Its protein product is CASSEQGAPWYEQYF.

This clonotype was found a few times. The chain carries TRBV6-1 and TRBJ1-1; D possibly corresponds to TRBD1 (5 bases). Trimming took 6 bases from V and 7 from J, leaving 12 bases between them. The CDR3 totals 12 residues. Germline V gives CDR1 MNHNS, CDR2 SASEGT. The CDR3 loop is CASRDRKFEAFF. The CDR3 DNA reads as TGTGCCAGCAGAGACAGAAAGTTTGAAGCTTTCTTT.

The chain uses TRBV30 and TRBJ2-1; D perhaps matches TRBD1 (5 bases). Germline CDR1 reads GTSNPN; CDR2 reads SVGIG (reference sequence). This CDR3 spans 15 amino acids. V gave up 0 bases and J gave up 2 bases, with 11 bases separating them. This chain's CDR3 is CAWSVLPGTYNEQFF. CDR3 DNA sequence: TGTGCCTGGAGTGTACTCCCAGGGACCTACAATGAGCAGTTCTTC.

This clonotype was counted once. V usage is TRBV27 and J usage is TRBJ2-5; 9 positions match TRBD1. Unmatched junction bases numbered 7, after V lost 6 bases and J lost 5 bases. The germline gives CDR1 MNHEY, CDR2 SMNVEV (reference sequence). The CDR3 runs 14 residues. The CDR3 spells CASRPTGGAETQYF. CDR3 in DNA: TGTGCCAGCAGGCCGACAGGGGGAGCGGAGACCCAGTACTTC.

The V gene is TRBV27, the J gene TRBJ2-1; tentative D call: TRBD1 (5 bases). Germline V CDR1 and CDR2: MNHEY, SMNVEV (reference sequence). Trimming removed 3 bases at V and 8 bases at J, with 14 bases between. The CDR3 consists of 14 residues. The CDR3 DNA sequence: TGTGCCAGCAGTTTCTTCTCGCTAGGGGATGAGCAGTTCTTC. Translated, it gives CASSFFSLGDEQFF.

The J gene is TRBJ2-7, the V gene TRBV27; no definite D call. The CDR3 sequence is 14 residues long. Germline loops: CDR1 MNHEY, CDR2 SMNVEV (reference sequence). Trimming removed 2 bases at V and 2 bases at J, with 10 bases between. This CDR3 reads CASSLAESPYEQYF. For the CDR3, the DNA is TGTGCCAGCAGTTTAGCGGAGAGCCCCTACGAGCAGTACTTC.

The genes are TRBV29-1 and TRBJ2-5, with D perhaps matching TRBD1 (5 bases). This CDR3 is built from 14 residues. V was pared by 4 bases and J by 2 bases, with 14 bases between. Germline loops: CDR1 SQVTM, CDR2 ANQGSEA. CDR3 nucleotide sequence: TGCAGCGTTGTTGGATTAGGACAACAAGAGACCCAGTACTTC. Its translation is CSVVGLGQQETQYF.

This chain joins TRBV28 and TRBJ1-1; TRBD1 agrees at 7 bases. Trimming took 5 bases from V and 3 from J; bases not matched to a gene: 6. This CDR3 is 14 amino acids long. Germline V gene lookup returns CDR1 MDHEN and CDR2 SYDVKM. CDR3 amino acids: CASSVQGLDTEAFF. As DNA, the CDR3 is TGTGCCAGCAGTGTACAGGGGTTGGACACTGAAGCTTTCTTT. Full variable domain (outside the CDR3, taken from reference TRBV28 and TRBJ1-1): DVKVTQSSRYLVKRTGEKVFLECVQDMDHENMFWYRQDPGLGLRLIYFSYDVKMKEKGDIPEGYSVSREKKERFSLILESASTNQTSMYLCASSVQGLDTEAFFGQGTRLTVV.

This clonotype came up once. This sequence joins TRBV7-2 and TRBJ2-1; D is possibly TRBD2 (5 bases). V was cut by 2 bases and J by 5 bases, with 13 bases left in between. The germline CDR1 and CDR2 sequences are SGHTA and FQGNSA. The CDR3 has 15 residues. The CDR3 DNA follows: TGTGCCAGCAGCTTAAACCCCCTACTAGACAATGAGCAGTTCTTC. Translating gives CASSLNPLLDNEQFF.

The V call is TRBV29-1, the J call TRBJ1-4; D gene unclear. Germline V gives CDR1 SQVTM, CDR2 ANQGSEA. V was shortened by 1 base and J by 6 bases, with 9 bases between the two germline ends. CDR3 length: 13 amino acids. The chain's CDR3 is CSVEGVSDEKLFF. CDR3 DNA sequence: TGCAGCGTTGAAGGGGTTTCCGATGAAAAACTGTTTTTT.

The chain carries TRBV21-1 and TRBJ2-7; TRBD1 is the table's D call, not checked against the DNA. TRBV21-1 is described as a pseudogene. This CDR3 is 14 amino acids long. CDR3 amino acids: CASNRAGEINEQYF. For the CDR3, the DNA is TGTGCCAGCAATCGGGCAGGGGAGATAAACGAGCAGTACTTC.

The count of this clonotype is one. The chain recombines TRBV27 with TRBJ1-1; no clear D gene. The CDR3 length is 13 residues. Looked up from germline, CDR1 is MNHEY and CDR2 is SMNVEV (reference sequence). Trimming took 5 bases from V and 1 from J, leaving 8 bases between them. This CDR3 reads CASSEAWNTEAFF. CDR3 in DNA: TGTGCCAGCAGTGAAGCCTGGAACACTGAAGCTTTCTTT.

The chain joins TRBV28 to TRBJ2-5, with 14 bases lining up with TRBD2. The CDR3 has 16 residues. The J segment lost 3 bases and the V segment lost 4 bases, leaving 4 bases of the junction unmatched. CDR1 and CDR2 from the germline V gene are MDHEN and SYDVKM. CDR3 protein: CASSSTSGREEETQYF. CDR3 sequence (DNA): TGTGCCAGCAGTTCGACTAGCGGGAGGGAAGAAGAGACCCAGTACTTC.

CDR3 in DNA: TGTGCCAGCAGCTTAGGGGGTGAGGGATTGGAGACCCAGTACTTC. It encodes CASSLGGEGLETQYF. The chain uses TRBV7-9 and TRBJ2-5; D perhaps matches TRBD2 (5 bases). V dropped 1 base and J dropped 5 bases, with 14 bases sitting between them. The CDR3 consists of 15 residues. CDR1 is SEHNR, CDR2 FQNEAQ, per germline (reference sequence).

This clonotype appeared once. The chain combines TRBV28 with TRBJ2-7, with a tentative D call TRBD1 (6 bases). The CDR3 covers 14 residues. Trimming took 4 bases from V and 4 from J, leaving 14 bases between them. Germline V lookup: CDR1 MDHEN, CDR2 SYDVKM. The CDR3 here is CASSSTGLGYEQYF. The CDR3 DNA is TGTGCCAGCAGTTCCACAGGGTTGGGGTACGAGCAGTACTTC.

V usage is TRBV9 and J usage is TRBJ1-1; D is unresolved. CDR1 SGDLS and CDR2 YYNGEE come from the germline V gene. This CDR3 contains 14 residues. Trimming took 0 bases from V and 0 from J, leaving 6 bases between them. CDR3 DNA: TGTGCCAGCAGCGTAGAGGTTTTGAACACTGAAGCTTTCTTT. Its translation: CASSVEVLNTEAFF. The entire variable domain, with the rest obtained from reference TRBV9 and TRBJ1-1, is as follows: DSGVTQTPKHLITATGQRVTLRCSPRSGDLSVYWYQQSLDQGLQFLIQYYNGEERAKGNILERFSAQQFPDLHSELNLSSLELGDSALYFCASSVEVLNTEAFFGQGTRLTVV.

This clonotype was detected once. Compared with germline, one end of the junction differs, possibly owing to a read error. This rearrangement joins TRBV7-9 to TRBJ1-2; D is unresolved. Looked up from germline, CDR1 is SEHNR and CDR2 is FQNEAQ (reference sequence). The CDR3 runs to 14 residues. The CDR3 region has the DNA TGTGCCAGCAGTTTAGAGAGGGTCGGCTATGGCTACACCTTC. Residues: CASSLERVGYGYTF. Using reference TRBV7-9 and TRBJ1-2 for the parts outside the CDR3, the full variable domain is DTGVSQNPRHKITKRGQNVTFRCDPISEHNRLYWYRQTLGQGPEFLTYFQNEAQLEKSRLLSDRFSAERPKGSFSTLEIQRTEQGDSAMYLCASSLERVGYGYTFGSGTRLTVV.